This TCR beta chain was sequenced for a study of a mutant IDH1 vaccine in newly diagnosed glioma (dated by TCRdb to about 2021). General notes on the study: Vaccination was initiated 4-6 weeks after radiotherapy alone, or concurrently with temozolomide cycles in the chemotherapy-containing groups. Of the 25 to 40 patients who were treated, around 60% were male and roughly 38% were female, and the mean age was roughly 40 years. Before enrollment, most patients had been given radiochemotherapy with temozolomide as standard therapy, while the rest had received either radiotherapy alone or temozolomide alone. The week-35 safety follow-up was designated visit V12, and the week-47 end of study was designated visit V13. Peripheral blood was collected at six visits: V03 (baseline), V05, V07, V10, V12 and V13. Longitudinal TCRB deep sequencing was done for some 25 treated patients, wherever samples were available for exploratory analyses. On the study overall, not on this receptor specifically: Changes in the top peripheral T cell clonotypes picked up by TCRB sequencing did not appear to be linked to pseudoprogression. Vaccine-induced immune responses across multiple MHC alleles were detected in around 92% of patients. It was noted by the authors that analyses of patient blood samples could not be reproduced owing to sample limitations. Selection of PBMC samples for TCRB deep sequencing was based on availability.

Receptor libraries were prepared by the immunoSEQ multiplex PCR assay. Following the manufacturer's protocol, the hsTCRB Kit was used to amplify rearranged TCR beta chain sequences. TCRB libraries were sequenced on an Illumina MiSeq. The study's processing was this. The proprietary platform of the kit vendor was used for demultiplexing, trimming and gene mapping. Entries here come from immuneACCESS through TCRdb and include only in-frame sequences with V and J called. Some clones fail to appear in such tables; in the studies checked, an unresolved V gene covers under half of the shortfall, and the cause of the remainder is unknown. V, J and clone size are taken as reported in that table, and D and trimming were inferred from the DNA itself. Across this sample there are approximately 62,000 clones, with approximately 81% seen only once. The ten largest make up roughly 4% of the sample. The time point label for this specimen denotes: week 35, safety follow-up. Each vaccine dose was 300 ug of a 20-mer mutant IDH1 peptide in Montanide, given subcutaneously with topical imiquimod. Patients were given eight vaccinations, in weeks 1, 3, 5, 7, 11, 15, 19 and 23, which matched visits V03 through V10. Donors had newly diagnosed WHO grade 3 or 4 IDH1-mutant astrocytomas with loss of nuclear ATRX. The samples were drawn from NOA16, a multicentre, single-arm, open-label phase I trial in Germany that tested a mutant IDH1 peptide vaccine in humans for the first time. Genomic DNA for TCRB sequencing was extracted from EDTA blood using the DNeasy Blood and Tissue Kit.

Remarks on this clone: Its target antigen remains unknown. The record has no base qualities; no much larger clone is one base away.

Specimen: PBMCs, collected from a glioma patient whose treatment included an IDH1 peptide vaccine. The source is a man aged 30-40 years with glioma.

The CDR3 region reads CASSSPGTGGTQYF. The DNA is TGTGCCAGCAGCTCCCCCGGGACAGGGGGCACCCAGTACTTC. The chain joins TRBV7-9 to TRBJ2-5, and TRBD1 matches 12 of the central bases. CDR1 and CDR2 are read off the germline V gene (reference sequence) as SEHNR and FQNEAQ. At the junction V is shortened by 4 bases and J by 8 bases; bases outside the gene matches: 5. The CDR3, cysteine through phenylalanine, is 14 amino acids long. The entry retains the CDR3 DNA only, 42 bases that are in frame from base 1. Reference TRBV7-9 and TRBJ2-5 proteins supply the regions before and after the CDR3; the full variable domain is: DTGVSQNPRHKITKRGQNVTFRCDPISEHNRLYWYRQTLGQGPEFLTYFQNEAQLEKSRLLSDRFSAERPKGSFSTLEIQRTEQGDSAMYLCASSSPGTGGTQYFGPGTRLLVL.